The 18 T cell receptor beta chains below were found in one sample sequenced in a study of identifying expanded T cells in peripheral blood. Using immunoSEQ multiplex PCR, the repertoire was profiled, and TCRdb retains in-frame clones only, with some absent. The table shows about 85,000 clones, with around 89% occurring only once. Sequencing used blood. The receptor source for this set is a person between 18 and 69 years old in good health.

The chain uses TRBV28 and TRBJ1-6; 9 bases match TRBD1. After removal of 6 bases from V and 9 bases from J, the junction contained 6 bases not matched to a gene. Germline V gives CDR1 MDHEN, CDR2 SYDVKM. The CDR3 covers 14 residues. The CDR3 nucleotides read TGTGCCAGCAGCGGGACAGGGAAACTTTCACCCCTCCACTTT. Translating it yields CASSGTGKLSPLHF. Full variable domain (rest looked up from reference TRBV28 and TRBJ1-6): DVKVTQSSRYLVKRTGEKVFLECVQDMDHENMFWYRQDPGLGLRLIYFSYDVKMKEKGDIPEGYSVSREKKERFSLILESASTNQTSMYLCASSGTGKLSPLHFGNGTRLTVT.

The V call is TRBV6-5, the J call TRBJ2-7; 13 positions agree with TRBD2. V lost 5 bases and J lost 7; bases outside the gene matches: 8. Per germline, CDR1 MNHEY and CDR2 SVGAGI. This CDR3 contains 15 residues. Here the CDR3 reads CASSIRTSGRSEQYF. CDR3 bases: TGTGCCAGCAGTATCCGGACTAGCGGGAGATCTGAGCAGTACTTC.

This chain connects TRBV2 to TRBJ2-7; 7 bases match TRBD1. The CDR3 is made up of 14 amino acids. The V segment lost 5 bases and the J segment 5 bases; nucleotides outside the gene matches: 9. Germline-derived CDR1 and CDR2 are SNHLY and FYNNEI. In DNA form, the CDR3 reads TGTGCCAGCAGTCCCGGGACAGTCCTCAACGAGCAGTACTTC. This translates into CASSPGTVLNEQYF. Based on the CDR3 plus reference TRBV2 and TRBJ2-7, the full variable domain is EPEVTQTPSHQVTQMGQEVILRCVPISNHLYFYWYRQILGQKVEFLVSFYNNEISEKSEIFDDQFSVERPDGSNFTLKIRSTKLEDSAMYFCASSPGTVLNEQYFGPGTRLTVT.

Written as DNA, the CDR3 is TGTGCCAGCAGTAAGGGTGGGATCTACGAGCAGTACTTC. It translates to CASSKGGIYEQYF. The genes are TRBV6-5 and TRBJ2-7; D remains ambiguous. The CDR3 is 13 residues long. CDR1 and CDR2 (germline): MNHEY, SVGAGI. V was pared by 5 bases and J by 3 bases, with 11 bases between.

This clone was seen only a few times. The chain carries TRBV4-1 and TRBJ2-3; either TRBD1 or TRBD2 may supply D (5 bases each). CDR1 is MGHRA and CDR2 is YSYEKL in the germline V gene. Trimming cost V 1 base and J 0 bases, with 17 bases left between them. There are 18 residues in the CDR3. The CDR3 region is CASSQVGASGLSTDTQYF. CDR3 nucleotides: TGCGCCAGCAGCCAAGTCGGGGCGTCGGGGTTAAGCACAGATACGCAGTATTTT.

The rearrangement uses TRBV2 and TRBJ1-6; TRBD1 matches 7 bases. Trimming took 7 bases from V and 4 from J; bases not matched to a gene: 1. Germline V gene lookup returns CDR1 SNHLY and CDR2 FYNNEI. The CDR3 extends over 13 amino acids. The CDR3 DNA reads TGTGCCAGCAAGGGACAGTATAATTCACCCCTCCACTTT. Its protein is CASKGQYNSPLHF.

V and J are TRBV19 and TRBJ2-3, with D hard to call. Trimming left V 5 bases short and J 6 bases short, with 9 bases between. The germline V gene has CDR1 LNHDA and CDR2 SQIVND (reference sequence). The CDR3 has 12 residues. The CDR3 nucleotides read TGTGCCAGTAGTGAAAACGTGGATACGCAGTATTTT. Protein sequence: CASSENVDTQYF.

This clone was seen only a few times. The chain carries TRBV27 and TRBJ2-7; D gene ambiguous. This CDR3 comprises 13 residues. CDR1 and CDR2 from the germline V gene are MNHEY and SMNVEV (reference sequence). V was cut by 7 bases and J by 1 base, with 11 bases left in between. The CDR3 spells CASKRAGSYEQYF. The CDR3 region has the DNA TGTGCCAGCAAAAGGGCCGGGTCCTACGAGCAGTACTTC.

The chain employs TRBV29-1 and TRBJ2-7; D is unclear. Germline V CDR1 and CDR2: SQVTM, ANQGSEA. CDR3 length: 17 residues. V gave up 4 bases and J gave up 0 bases, with 22 bases separating them. The CDR3 region has the DNA TGCAGCGTTGTGACTTACATACGGGTTGAGAGCTCCTACGAGCAGTACTTC. Residues: CSVVTYIRVESSYEQYF.

A single count supports this clone. The V call is TRBV20-1, the J call TRBJ2-7, with D uncertain. V lost 6 bases and J lost 0, with 6 bases in between. CDR1 is DFQATT, CDR2 SNEGSKA, per germline (reference sequence). The CDR3 spans 11 residues. The CDR3 is CSARSSYEQYF. In nucleotides, the CDR3 is TGCAGTGCGAGGAGCTCCTACGAGCAGTACTTC.

This chain links TRBV6-5 with TRBJ1-2, with 7 bases that match TRBD1. The CDR3 sequence is 13 residues long. Trimming cost V 2 bases and J 7 bases; bases outside gene matches: 4. Germline CDR1 is MNHEY and CDR2 is SVGAGI. The CDR3 coding sequence is TGTGCCAGCAGTTACGACAGGGAAGGTGGCTACACCTTC. Translated, it gives CASSYDREGGYTF.

The CDR3 DNA reads TGTGCCAGCTCAAGCCAATCAGGGGGTACCTCTGGGGCCAACGTCCTGACTTTC. As protein: CASSSQSGGTSGANVLTF. The chain has TRBV18 and TRBJ2-6; TRBD1 matches at 7 bases. V was clipped by 5 bases and J by 0 bases; unmatched bases: 10. There are 18 residues in the CDR3. Germline V gene data show CDR1 as KGHSH and CDR2 as LQKENI. Combining the CDR3 with reference TRBV18 and TRBJ2-6 gives the whole variable domain NAGVMQNPRHLVRRRGQEARLRCSPMKGHSHVYWYRQLPEEGLKFMVYLQKENIIDESGMPKERFSAEFPKEGPSILRIQQVVRGDSAAYFCASSSQSGGTSGANVLTFGAGSRLTVL.

As to this clone: Sequence at one end of the junction differs from germline and may be a read error. The V call is TRBV28, the J call TRBJ2-7; TRBD2 agrees at 14 bases. Germline V gene data show CDR1 as MDHEN and CDR2 as SYDVKM. The CDR3 is 17 amino acids. The CDR3 region has the DNA TGTGCCAGCAGACCGGGACTAGCGGGAGTAAACTCCTACGGGCAGTACTTC. Residues: CASRPGLAGVNSYGQYF.

The J gene is TRBJ1-6, the V gene TRBV25-1, with D possibly matching TRBD1 (6 bases). In germline, CDR1 is MGHDK, CDR2 SYGVNS. The CDR3 runs to 15 residues. Trimming removed 8 bases from V and 10 bases from J, with 21 bases in between. The CDR3 nucleotides are TGTGCCAGCCGCGCCGGGCAGGGGATGGGGTCACCCCTCCACTTT. This encodes CASRAGQGMGSPLHF. The full variable domain, in which reference TRBV25-1 and TRBJ1-6 provide the parts outside the CDR3, is EADIYQTPRYLVIGTGKKITLECSQTMGHDKMYWYQQDPGMELHLIHYSYGVNSTEKGDLSSESTVSRIRTEHFPLTLESARPSHTSQYLCASRAGQGMGSPLHFGNGTRLTVT.

The chain employs TRBV19 and TRBJ1-5; D is uncertain. Germline CDR1 reads LNHDA; CDR2 reads SQIVND (reference sequence). The V gene lost 3 bases and the J gene lost 4 bases, with 13 bases spanning the gap. CDR3 length: 15 residues. The DNA of the CDR3 is TGTGCCAGTAGTATTCCCGGCTTAATGAATCAGCCCCAGCATTTT. It codes for CASSIPGLMNQPQHF.

This clone was seen a single time. The genes are TRBV5-8 and TRBJ2-1, with no clear D. The CDR3 contains 15 residues. Deletions cut 3 bases from V and 0 bases from J, with 10 bases between. The germline CDR1 and CDR2 sequences are SGHTS and YDEGEE. This CDR3 is CASSYVRSSYNEQFF. The CDR3 DNA follows: TGTGCCAGCAGCTATGTAAGGAGCTCCTACAATGAGCAGTTCTTC.

The genes are TRBV7-2 and TRBJ2-5, with 10 bases lining up with TRBD2. The J call is in doubt because the DNA end fits TRBJ2-7 better. Germline V gene lookup returns CDR1 SGHTA and CDR2 FQGNSA. This CDR3 comprises 15 residues. The CDR3 region is CASSLAWTSGYEQYF. Here the CDR3 DNA reads TGTGCCAGCAGCTTAGCGTGGACTAGCGGCTACGAGCAGTACTTC.

This rearrangement joins TRBV2 to TRBJ2-7; 7 bases agree with TRBD1. The V segment lost 6 bases and the J segment 4 bases; nucleotides outside the gene matches: 3. The CDR3 extends over 12 amino acids. Germline assignment: CDR1 SNHLY and CDR2 FYNNEI. In DNA form, the CDR3 reads TGTGCCAGCAGGGGACAGATTTACGAGCAGTACTTC. Its protein is CASRGQIYEQYF.